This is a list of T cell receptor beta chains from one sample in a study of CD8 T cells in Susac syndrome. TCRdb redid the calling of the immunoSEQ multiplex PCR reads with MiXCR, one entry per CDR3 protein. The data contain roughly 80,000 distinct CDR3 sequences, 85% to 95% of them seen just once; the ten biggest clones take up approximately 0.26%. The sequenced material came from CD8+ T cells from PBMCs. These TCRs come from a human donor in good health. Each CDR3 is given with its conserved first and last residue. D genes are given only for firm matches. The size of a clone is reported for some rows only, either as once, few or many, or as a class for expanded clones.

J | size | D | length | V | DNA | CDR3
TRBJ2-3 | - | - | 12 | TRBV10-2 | TGCGCCAGCAGTGAAGGGGCAGATACGCAGTATTTT | CASSEGADTQYF
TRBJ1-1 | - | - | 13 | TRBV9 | TGTGCCAGCAGCGGTCCCTTGAACACTGAAGCTTTCTTT | CASSGPLNTEAFF
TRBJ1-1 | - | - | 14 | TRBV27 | TGTGCCAGCAGTTATACAGGGCCGAACACTGAAGCTTTCTTT | CASSYTGPNTEAFF
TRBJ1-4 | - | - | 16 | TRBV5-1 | TGCGCCAGCAGCTCACTCGCGGACAGTTCCGTCGAAAAACTGTTTTTT | CASSSLADSSVEKLFF
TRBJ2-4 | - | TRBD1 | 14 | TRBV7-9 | TGTGCCAGCAGCCGACAGGGGGCCAAAAACATTCAGTACTTC | CASSRQGAKNIQYF
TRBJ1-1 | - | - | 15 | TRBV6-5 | TGTGCCAGCAGTTTAACAGGGTTACGGGGCACTGAAGCTTTCTTT | CASSLTGLRGTEAFF
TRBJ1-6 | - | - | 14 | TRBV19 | TGTGCCAGTAGTATACCCGTATTTGATTCACCCCTCCACTTT | CASSIPVFDSPLHF
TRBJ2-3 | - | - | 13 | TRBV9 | TGTGCCAGCAGGGACCTCAGGACAGATACGCAGTATTTT | CASRDLRTDTQYF
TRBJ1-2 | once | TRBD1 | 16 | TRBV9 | TGTGCCAGCAGCGTAGGGGGAGGGACAGGCGGCTATGGCTACACCTTC | CASSVGGGTGGYGYTF
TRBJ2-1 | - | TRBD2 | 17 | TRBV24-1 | TGTGCCACCAGTGCCCAGCGGCCCGAGCAAGCGGGACATGAGCAGTTCTTC | CATSAQRPEQAGHEQFF
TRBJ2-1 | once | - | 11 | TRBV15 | TGTGCCACCAGCAGAGCTGGTGAGCAGTTCTTC | CATSRAGEQFF
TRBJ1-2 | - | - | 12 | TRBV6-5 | TGTGCCAGCAGTCAGGGCCCCTATGGCTACACCTTC | CASSQGPYGYTF
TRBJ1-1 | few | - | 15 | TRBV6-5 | TGTGCCAGCAGTCATACCCTAAGGATGAACACTGAAGCTTTCTTT | CASSHTLRMNTEAFF
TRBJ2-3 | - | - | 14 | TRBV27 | TGTGCCAGCAGTTTTAGGTTGGGAACAGATACGCAGTATTTT | CASSFRLGTDTQYF
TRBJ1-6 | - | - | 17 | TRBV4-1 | TGCGCCAGCAGCCCCACTCCCGGGGGGGCTAGGAATTCACCCCTCCACTTT | CASSPTPGGARNSPLHF
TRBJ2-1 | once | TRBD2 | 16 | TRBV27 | TGTGCCAGCAGTTTGGATAGGCGGGGGGGGTACAATGAGCAGTTCTTC | CASSLDRRGGYNEQFF
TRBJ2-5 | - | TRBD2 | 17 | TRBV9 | TGTGCCAGCAGCGGAGCTCTGACTAGCGGGGGACAAGAGACCCAGTACTTC | CASSGALTSGGQETQYF
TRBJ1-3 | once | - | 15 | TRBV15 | TGTGCCACCAGCGCCGGGGGCAGCACTGGAAACACCATATATTTT | CATSAGGSTGNTIYF
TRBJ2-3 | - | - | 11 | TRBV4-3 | TGCGCCAGCAGCCAGGGCAGGGACAAGTATTTT | CASSQGRDKYF
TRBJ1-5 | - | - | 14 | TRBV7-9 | TGTGCCAGCAGCTTAGAGGGATGGGATCAGCCCCAGCATTTT | CASSLEGWDQPQHF
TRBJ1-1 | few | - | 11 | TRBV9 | TGTGCCAGCAGCTCCCGCGGGGAAGCTTTCTTT | CASSSRGEAFF
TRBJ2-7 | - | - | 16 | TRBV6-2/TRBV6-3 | TGTGCCAGCAGTTACTCGCGGTTGAACCTTCACTACGAGCAGTACTTC | CASSYSRLNLHYEQYF
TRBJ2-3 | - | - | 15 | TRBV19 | TGTGCCAGTAGTATGGCTACTTCTAGCACAGATACGCAGTATTTT | CASSMATSSTDTQYF
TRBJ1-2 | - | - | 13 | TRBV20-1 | TGCAGTGCTAGTCGCAGGGCTACCAATGGCTACACCTTC | CSASRRATNGYTF
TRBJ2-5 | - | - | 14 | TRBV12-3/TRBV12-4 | TGTGCCAGCAGACCCCGGGAGTTACAAGAGACCCAGTACTTC | CASRPRELQETQYF
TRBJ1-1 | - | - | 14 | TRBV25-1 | TGTGCCAGCAGTCTACTTGGGAGGGACACTGAAGCTTTCTTT | CASSLLGRDTEAFF
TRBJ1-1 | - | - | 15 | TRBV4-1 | TGCGCCAGCAGCCAAACAGTCACCCTGGGGACTGAAGCTTTCTTT | CASSQTVTLGTEAFF
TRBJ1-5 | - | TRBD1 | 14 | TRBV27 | TGTGCCAGCAGTTCCACAGGGGGCAATCAGCCCCAGCATTTT | CASSSTGGNQPQHF
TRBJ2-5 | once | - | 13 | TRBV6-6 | TGTGCCAGCAGTCCGGGTCGAAAAGAGACCCAGTACTTC | CASSPGRKETQYF
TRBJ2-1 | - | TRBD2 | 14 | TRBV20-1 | TGCAGTGCTAGAGGCGGACTAGCGGTCTATGAGCAGTTCTTC | CSARGGLAVYEQFF
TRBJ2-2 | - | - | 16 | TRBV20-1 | TGCAGTGCTAGAGGGGCCCGGGAGAGCTACACCGGGGAGCTGTTTTTT | CSARGARESYTGELFF
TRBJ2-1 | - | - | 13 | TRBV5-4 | TGTGCCAGCGGTAGGAATAGCTTAAATGAGCAGTTCTTC | CASGRNSLNEQFF
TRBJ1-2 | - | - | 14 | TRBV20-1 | TGCAGTGCTGGTGTACCGGGCCAAAGAGGGGGCTACACCTTC | CSAGVPGQRGGYTF
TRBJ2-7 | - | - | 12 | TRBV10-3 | TGTGCCATCAGGGACAGCTCCTACGAGCAGTACTTC | CAIRDSSYEQYF
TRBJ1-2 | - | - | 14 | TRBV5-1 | TGCGCCAGCAGCTTGGTAGAGTCCGTCCATGGCTACACCTTC | CASSLVESVHGYTF
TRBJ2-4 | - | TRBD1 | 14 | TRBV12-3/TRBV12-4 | TGTGCCAGCAGAGCCGGGACAGGGTCAGACATTCAGTACTTC | CASRAGTGSDIQYF
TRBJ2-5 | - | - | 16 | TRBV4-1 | TGCGCCAGCAGCCAAGGCTTTCGTACTACTGAAGAGACCCAGTACTTC | CASSQGFRTTEETQYF
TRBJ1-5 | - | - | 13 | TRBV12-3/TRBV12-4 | TGTGCCAGCAGTTTTGACGGTAATCAGCCCCAGCATTTT | CASSFDGNQPQHF
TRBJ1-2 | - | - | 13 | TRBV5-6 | TGTGCCAGCAACCAACTGAGAGTCTATGGCTACACCTTC | CASNQLRVYGYTF
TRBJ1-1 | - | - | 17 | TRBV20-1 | TGCAGTGCTAGAGATTCCGGGGGGCCTATTAGGAACACTGAAGCTTTCTTT | CSARDSGGPIRNTEAFF
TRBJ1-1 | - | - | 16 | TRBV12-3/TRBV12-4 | TGTGCCAGCACCCTAGGGTCAGTCAGGCGGGGCACTGAAGCTTTCTTT | CASTLGSVRRGTEAFF
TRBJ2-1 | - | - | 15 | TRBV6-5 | TGTGCCAGCAGCCGGACTGGGAGCTCCTACAATGAGCAGTTCTTC | CASSRTGSSYNEQFF
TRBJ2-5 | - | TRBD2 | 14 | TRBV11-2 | TGTGCTACTCTCGCGCGGGGGGGCCAAGAGACCCAGTACTTC | CATLARGGQETQYF
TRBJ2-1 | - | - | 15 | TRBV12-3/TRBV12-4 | TGTGCCAGCAGTCCCCCTAGCGAACATTACAATGAGCAGTTCTTC | CASSPPSEHYNEQFF
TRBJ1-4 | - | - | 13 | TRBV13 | TGTGCCAGCAGCCCCCCGGACAGTGGAAAACTGTTTTTT | CASSPPDSGKLFF
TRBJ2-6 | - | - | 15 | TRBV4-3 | TGCGCCAGCAGCCCAGGGTCCTCTGGGGCCAACGTCCTGACTTTC | CASSPGSSGANVLTF
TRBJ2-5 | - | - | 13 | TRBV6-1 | TGTGCCAGCAGCCTAACCCTTAAAGAGACCCAGTACTTC | CASSLTLKETQYF